This entry lists 9 T cell receptor beta chains sequenced from one sample in a study of blood T cell repertoires in COVID-19. Sequencing was performed with immunoSEQ multiplex PCR; in TCRdb, only in-frame clones are kept and a portion is missing. The repertoire has approximately 170,000 clones, approximately 81% of them found once; the top ten carry roughly 8%. The sequenced sample consisted of PBMCs or T cells enriched from blood (not recorded which). The source of these receptors is a woman between 45 and 65 years old who had recovered from COVID-19.

The rearrangement uses TRBV6-1 and TRBJ2-3, with 9 bases aligning to TRBD1. The length of the CDR3 is 18 residues. Germline-derived CDR1 and CDR2 are MNHNS and SASEGT. J lost 4 bases, V lost 4 bases, and 15 bases had no gene match. The DNA for the CDR3 is TGTGCCAGCAGTGTGACAGGGGGAGGTGGGTATGTCGCAGATACGCAGTATTTT. Residues: CASSVTGGGGYVADTQYF.

The CDR3 DNA reads as TGTGCCATTACGGGACAGTTGGGGAACACTGAAGCTTTCTTT. It codes for CAITGQLGNTEAFF. The chain uses TRBV6-4 and TRBJ1-1, with 7 bases that match TRBD1. Germline V gene sequence: CDR1 MRHNA, CDR2 SNTAGT. The ends lost 10 bases at V and 1 base at J; junction bases unmatched: 9. The CDR3 has 14 amino acids.

The chain is built from TRBV5-1 and TRBJ2-6, with no clear D. The CDR3 is 15 residues long. From germline, CDR1 is SGHRS and CDR2 YFSETQ. With 0 bases removed from V and 1 base from J, the gap between germline ends came to 5 bases. CDR3 residues: CASSLERSGANVLTF. The DNA of the CDR3 is TGCGCCAGCAGCTTGGAACGGTCTGGGGCCAACGTCCTGACTTTC.

The chain combines TRBV27 with TRBJ1-6; D is perhaps TRBD1 (5 bases). V lost 1 base and J 9 bases, leaving 10 bases between the germline ends. The CDR3 is 14 amino acids. Germline CDR1 reads MNHEY; CDR2 reads SMNVEV (reference sequence). Here the CDR3 reads CASSLWRGTSPLHF. The CDR3 DNA sequence: TGTGCCAGCAGTTTATGGAGGGGAACTTCACCCCTCCACTTT.

This rearrangement joins TRBV5-8 to TRBJ2-5; D unresolved. In germline, CDR1 is SGHTS, CDR2 YDEGEE. The CDR3 spans 15 residues. Deletions cut 4 bases from V and 1 base from J, with 14 bases between. Here the CDR3 DNA reads TGTGCCAGCAGCCCTGCAGGCTACCTCCAAGAGACCCAGTACTTC. It codes for CASSPAGYLQETQYF.

The V and J genes are TRBV7-2 and TRBJ2-3; 9 nucleotides match TRBD2. Germline V gene data show CDR1 as SGHTA and CDR2 as FQGNSA. The CDR3 is made up of 16 amino acids. The V segment lost 1 base and the J segment 4 bases; nucleotides outside the gene matches: 6. The CDR3 DNA is TGTGCCAGCAGCTTAGTTGCGGGAGGGCGGGCAGATACGCAGTATTTT. It encodes CASSLVAGGRADTQYF.

CDR3 DNA: TGTGCCAGCAGCCAGCCCCGAACCCAGTACTTC. This codes for CASSQPRTQYF. V gene TRBV6-2 or TRBV6-3 combines with J gene TRBJ2-5; D is uncertain. Germline CDR1 is MNHEY and CDR2 is SVGEGT. The CDR3 totals 11 residues. V shed 6 bases and J shed 8 bases, with 10 bases lying between them.

The chain employs TRBV28 and TRBJ2-1, with D unresolved. Between the trimmed V and J ends, which lost 5 bases and 1 base, there was a span of 9 bases. CDR1 is MDHEN, CDR2 SYDVKM, per germline. CDR3 length: 14 amino acids. CDR3 sequence: CASSPLESYNEQFF. In DNA form, the CDR3 reads TGTGCCAGCAGTCCCCTTGAGTCCTACAATGAGCAGTTCTTC.

The chain combines TRBV19 with TRBJ1-5, with a possible D match to TRBD1 (5 bases). Trimming stripped 6 bases from V and 6 bases from J, with 12 bases between. Germline V gene sequence: CDR1 LNHDA, CDR2 SQIVND (reference sequence). CDR3 size: 13 residues. The CDR3 DNA follows: TGTGCCAGTAGGCGTGGGGGGGGTCAGCCCCAGCATTTT. Residues: CASRRGGGQPQHF.